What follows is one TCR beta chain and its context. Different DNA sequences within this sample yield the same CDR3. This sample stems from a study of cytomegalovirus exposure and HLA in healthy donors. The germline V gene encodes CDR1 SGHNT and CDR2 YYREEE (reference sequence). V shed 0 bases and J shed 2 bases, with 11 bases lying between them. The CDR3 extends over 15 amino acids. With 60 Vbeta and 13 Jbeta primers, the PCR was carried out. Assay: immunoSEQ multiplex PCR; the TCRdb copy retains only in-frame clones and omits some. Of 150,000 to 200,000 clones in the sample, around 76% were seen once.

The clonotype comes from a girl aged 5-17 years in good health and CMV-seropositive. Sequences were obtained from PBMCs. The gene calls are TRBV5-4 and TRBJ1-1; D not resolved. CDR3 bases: TGTGCCAGCAGCTTGGATTGGGCGGGAAACACTGAAGCTTTCTTT. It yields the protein CASSLDWAGNTEAFF.